These 23 T cell receptor beta chains came from one sample sequenced in a study of T cells in Graves' hyperthyroidism and ophthalmopathy. RNA transcripts provided the source from which TCR beta CDR3 regions were amplified. The HTBI primer set drove a first-round RT-PCR of the TCR CDR3. TCRdb re-called the multiplex PCR reads with MiXCR, one entry per CDR3 protein. Seen here are about 590,000 distinct CDR3 sequences, 12% to 15% observed once, and the top ten hold 7% to 9%. Source material: blood. Source of these receptors: a woman aged 18-29 years with Graves' ophthalmopathy.

Many counts were recorded for this clonotype. The V call is TRBV28, the J call TRBJ1-1; TRBD1 aligns across 7 bases. The V and J ends lost 6 bases and 11 bases, in that order; junction bases with no gene match: 15. Germline-derived CDR1 and CDR2 are MDHEN and SYDVKM. CDR3 length equals 14 residues. The CDR3 DNA sequence: TGTGCCAGCAGCACCGGGACAGCCCGAACGGATGCTTTCTTT. Its protein is CASSTGTARTDAFF.

This clonotype was recorded at least ten times. The CDR3 spells CASSYGGSTDTQYF. The CDR3 nucleotides are TGTGCCAGCAGTTACGGGGGGAGCACAGATACGCAGTATTTT. The gene calls are TRBV12-3 or TRBV12-4 and TRBJ2-3; 7 nucleotides match TRBD2. The CDR3 contains 14 residues. The V and J ends lost 4 bases and 0 bases, in that order; junction bases with no gene match: 1.

In this sample, this clonotype turned up many times. The V and J genes are TRBV6-1 and TRBJ2-3; D possibly corresponds to TRBD1 (5 bases). Per germline, CDR1 MNHNS and CDR2 SASEGT. The CDR3 sequence is 15 residues long. The ends were cut back, 2 bases at V and 2 bases at J, with 11 bases in the middle. The CDR3 here is CASSEFYRFTDTQYF. The CDR3 coding sequence is TGTGCCAGCAGTGAATTCTACAGGTTCACAGATACGCAGTATTTT.

This clonotype was detected ten times or more. The chain carries TRBV6-2 or TRBV6-3 and TRBJ2-1; D is unresolved. CDR1 and CDR2 from the germline V gene are MNHEY and SVGEGT. Trimming removed 6 bases at V and 11 bases at J, with 20 bases between. The CDR3 spans 14 residues. The CDR3 loop is CASRITLSNPKQFF. DNA for the CDR3: TGTGCCAGCAGAATCACACTATCTAACCCTAAGCAGTTCTTC.

This clonotype turned up a few times. The genes are TRBV24-1 and TRBJ2-3; possibly TRBD2 for D (6 bases). Between the trimmed V and J ends, which lost 9 bases and 1 base, there was a span of 10 bases. Germline V gene lookup returns CDR1 KGHDR and CDR2 SFDVKD. This CDR3 spans 13 amino acids. CDR3 nucleotide sequence: TGTGCCACCCAGAGGGAGGGCACAGATACGCAGTATTTT. Its translation is CATQREGTDTQYF.

This clonotype has at least ten counts. V and J are TRBV7-9 and TRBJ2-3; 9 bases match TRBD1. The germline gives CDR1 SEHNR, CDR2 FQNEAQ (reference sequence). The CDR3 contains 16 residues. V shed 5 bases and J 7 bases; nucleotides not matched to a gene: 13. The CDR3 protein is CASSLVRGQGRNTQYF. The CDR3 nucleotides read TGTGCCAGCAGCCTAGTTAGAGGACAGGGGAGGAATACGCAGTATTTT.

The sample holds a few counts of this clonotype. The rearrangement joins TRBV19 to TRBJ2-3; D is unresolved. The length of the CDR3 is 15 residues. CDR1 and CDR2 (germline): LNHDA, SQIVND (reference sequence). The ends were cut back, 3 bases at V and 0 bases at J, with 10 bases in the middle. CDR3 DNA sequence: TGTGCCAGTAGTATCCTACAGCAGAGCACAGATACGCAGTATTTT. Residues: CASSILQQSTDTQYF.

The genes are TRBV4-1 and TRBJ1-1; D may be TRBD1 (5 bases). The length of the CDR3 is 19 residues. Trimming removed 2 bases from V and 4 bases from J, with 26 bases in between. CDR1 is MGHRA, CDR2 YSYEKL, per germline. In DNA form, the CDR3 reads TGCGCCAGCAGCCAACCCGGGTCCTGGGAGGACATTGCCGGCACTGAAGCTTTCTTT. The encoded protein is CASSQPGSWEDIAGTEAFF.

Comments on this clonotype: Being one base from a much bigger clone, this may be a read error. In DNA, the CDR3 is TGCAGTGCCAGCCCTACGGCGGGGACAGATAAGCAGTATTTT. Translation gives CSASPTAGTDKQYF. V is TRBV20-1 and J is TRBJ2-3, with TRBD1 as a possible D gene (7 bases). The CDR3 is 14 residues long. Germline CDR1 is DFQATT and CDR2 is SNEGSKA (reference sequence).

At least ten counts were recorded for this clonotype. The chain joins TRBV12-3 or TRBV12-4 to TRBJ2-7; either TRBD1 or TRBD2 may fit D (7 bases each). This CDR3 is built from 13 residues. V was clipped by 10 bases and J by 1 base, with 14 bases between them. Here the CDR3 DNA reads TGTGCCATACAGGGGAGGGATTCCTACGAGCAGTACTTC. It yields the protein CAIQGRDSYEQYF.

The chain recombines TRBV20-1 with TRBJ2-1; TRBD2 aligns across 13 bases. The ends lost 8 bases at V and 6 bases at J; junction bases unmatched: 10. In germline, CDR1 is DFQATT, CDR2 SNEGSKA (reference sequence). This CDR3 spans 15 amino acids. The CDR3 protein is CSPILAGGPGNEQFF. The CDR3 coding sequence is TGCAGTCCTATACTAGCGGGAGGGCCGGGCAATGAGCAGTTCTTC.

This chain uses TRBV19 with TRBJ1-5; 7 positions match TRBD1. Germline assignment: CDR1 LNHDA and CDR2 SQIVND (reference sequence). CDR3 length: 18 amino acids. Losses at the gene ends were 3 bases for V and 0 bases for J; bases not matched to a gene: 11. CDR3 bases: TGTGCCAGTAGTATCCACGGCGACAGGGCGGGTAGCAATCAGCCCCAGCATTTT. This encodes CASSIHGDRAGSNQPQHF.

This clonotype was seen ten or more times. J is TRBJ2-3 and V is TRBV29-1; no clear D. Germline V CDR1 and CDR2: SQVTM, ANQGSEA. There are 12 residues in the CDR3. Trimming removed 3 bases from V and 1 base from J, with 5 bases in between. The CDR3 reads CSVDEGTDTQYF. The CDR3 bases are TGCAGCGTTGACGAGGGCACAGATACGCAGTATTTT.

The J gene is TRBJ2-5, the V gene TRBV9; D is possibly TRBD2 (5 bases). V lost 0 bases and J lost 1, with 16 bases in between. This CDR3 region has 17 residues. Germline loops: CDR1 SGDLS, CDR2 YYNGEE. The CDR3 DNA is TGTGCCAGCAGCGTAGCTACTTCGACTACCTCCCAAGAGACCCAGTACTTC. Protein: CASSVATSTTSQETQYF.

Details on this clonotype: A read error is possible here, since a much larger clone lies one base away. The V call is TRBV18, the J call TRBJ1-4; D not certain. In germline, CDR1 is KGHSH, CDR2 LQKENI. The CDR3 extends over 15 amino acids. V was trimmed by 4 bases and J by 4 bases, leaving 13 bases between them. CDR3 sequence (DNA): TGTGCCAGCTCACTGGTAGCACGGATTAATGAAAAACTGTTTTTT. Residues: CASSLVARINEKLFF.

This clonotype showed up many times. The chain links TRBV28 to TRBJ2-7; TRBD1 might be the D (6 bases). Trimming shortened V by 7 bases and J by 4 bases, and 14 bases separated the two germline ends. The CDR3 length is 13 residues. The germline V gene has CDR1 MDHEN and CDR2 SYDVKM. CDR3 sequence (DNA): TGTGCCAGCACGATCGGGACAAAATACGAGCAGTACTTC. Amino acid sequence: CASTIGTKYEQYF.

J is TRBJ1-3 and V is TRBV4-2; no definite D call. This CDR3 has 18 amino acids. Germline-derived CDR1 and CDR2 are LGHNA and YNFKEQ. Deletions cut 0 bases from V and 0 bases from J, with 15 bases between. As DNA, the CDR3 is TGTGCCAGCAGCCAAGATGGGCGGGTTCTTCACTCTGGAAACACCATATATTTT. Protein: CASSQDGRVLHSGNTIYF.

This clonotype appeared many times. The rearrangement uses TRBV3-1 and TRBJ2-7, with D unresolved. The length of the CDR3 is 14 residues. The ends were cut back, 0 bases at V and 1 base at J, with 7 bases in the middle. Germline values: CDR1 LGHDT, CDR2 YNNKEL (reference sequence). The CDR3 reads CASSQDYSSYEQYF. The CDR3 DNA follows: TGTGCCAGCAGCCAAGATTACAGTTCCTACGAGCAGTACTTC.

Ten or more counts support this clonotype. The genes are TRBV27 and TRBJ2-2, with 7 positions matching TRBD2. Trimming at V came to 6 bases and at J to 7 bases, leaving 11 bases not matched to a gene. Germline CDR1 reads MNHEY; CDR2 reads SMNVEV (reference sequence). This CDR3 contains 15 residues. The CDR3 nucleotides are TGTGCCAGCAGGCCGATTGCGGGAGCGGTCGGGGAGCTGTTTTTT. Its protein product is CASRPIAGAVGELFF.

The chain carries TRBV25-1 and TRBJ2-5; D not certain. The CDR3 sequence is 16 residues long. Trimming stripped 1 base from V and 0 bases from J, with 12 bases between. CDR1 is MGHDK and CDR2 is SYGVNS in the germline V gene. CDR3 in DNA: TGTGCCAGCAGTGAATCGCTAGGTTGGGACCAAGAGACCCAGTACTTC. It is translated as CASSESLGWDQETQYF.

In DNA, the CDR3 is TGTGCCAGTAGTATCACCCCGACAGGGGGGAAGTCACCCCTCCACTTT. Translating gives CASSITPTGGKSPLHF. V usage is TRBV19 and J usage is TRBJ1-6; TRBD1 matches 9 bases. V gave up 3 bases and J gave up 10 bases; unmatched junction bases: 10. Looked up from germline, CDR1 is LNHDA and CDR2 is SQIVND (reference sequence). This CDR3 has 16 residues.

This clonotype came up a few times. This rearrangement joins TRBV18 to TRBJ2-5, with 8 bases that match TRBD2. The germline CDR1 and CDR2 sequences are KGHSH and LQKENI. J gave up 5 bases and V 0 bases, and 5 bases lay outside the gene matches. This CDR3 is built from 15 residues. In nucleotides, the CDR3 is TGTGCCAGCTCACCACCCCCGGGAGGGCCCGAGACCCAGTACTTC. This codes for CASSPPPGGPETQYF.

On this clonotype: This may stem from a read error, because a much larger clone lies one nucleotide away. This rearrangement joins TRBV3-1 to TRBJ2-5; D may be TRBD2 (6 bases). In germline, CDR1 is LGHDT, CDR2 YNNKEL (reference sequence). The CDR3 sequence is 16 residues long. DNA of the CDR3: TGTGTCAGCAGCCGTATAGGAAATTGGGGAGGTGAGACCCAGTACTTC. The encoded protein is CVSSRIGNWGGETQYF.